The 22 T cell receptor beta chains below come from one sample, sequenced in a study of blood T cell repertoires in COVID-19. This table comes from immunoSEQ multiplex PCR, and its TCRdb copy is limited to in-frame clones, with some not included. The data show roughly 300,000 clones, with approximately 87% seen just once and about 12% held by the top ten. Specimen: peripheral blood. These receptor sequences come from a woman aged 25 to 39 with COVID-19, enrolled during active disease.

The J gene is TRBJ2-3, the V gene TRBV7-7, with TRBD2 matching over 12 bases. The CDR3 extends over 16 amino acids. V dropped 5 bases and J dropped 2; count of bases not matched to a gene: 5. Germline CDR1 SSHAT, CDR2 FNYEAQ (reference sequence). This CDR3 reads CASSPGLAGHTDTQYF. The CDR3 bases are TGTGCCAGCAGCCCAGGACTAGCGGGGCACACAGATACGCAGTATTTT.

The chain has TRBV5-1 and TRBJ2-1, with 7 nucleotides matching TRBD1. J gave up 1 base and V 3 bases, and 7 bases lay outside the gene matches. CDR1 SGHRS and CDR2 YFSETQ come from the germline V gene. This CDR3 is 16 amino acids long. The CDR3 spells CASSWAGTESYNEQFF. CDR3 nucleotides: TGCGCCAGCAGCTGGGCCGGGACAGAATCCTACAATGAGCAGTTCTTC.

J is TRBJ2-7 and V is TRBV12-3 or TRBV12-4, with unresolved D. V was cut by 6 bases and J by 5 bases, with 11 bases left in between. The CDR3 contains 12 residues. The CDR3: CASSPFGDEQYF. CDR3 DNA sequence: TGTGCCAGCAGCCCTTTTGGAGACGAGCAGTACTTC.

This clone was seen just once. The V call is TRBV24-1, the J call TRBJ1-2; D is possibly TRBD1 (6 bases). The CDR3 contains 15 residues. V lost 5 bases and J lost 3, with 15 bases in between. The V gene's germline CDR1 is KGHDR and CDR2 SFDVKD. The CDR3 sequence is CATSAGGQIDYGYTF. CDR3 sequence (DNA): TGTGCCACCAGTGCCGGCGGACAGATAGACTATGGCTACACCTTC.

The chain is built from TRBV5-4 and TRBJ2-7, with D hard to call. Deletions cut 6 bases from V and 6 bases from J, with 13 bases between. The CDR3 contains 12 residues. In germline, CDR1 is SGHNT, CDR2 YYREEE (reference sequence). Here the CDR3 DNA reads TGTGCCAGCACCGCCGAATCTAGCGAGCAGTACTTC. Translation: CASTAESSEQYF.

This sequence joins TRBV6-1 and TRBJ1-2; D is possibly TRBD1 (6 bases). The V gene's germline CDR1 is MNHNS and CDR2 SASEGT. The V end was cut by 3 bases, the J end by 6 bases, with 11 bases between. This CDR3 comprises 13 residues. CDR3 sequence (DNA): TGTGCCAGCAGTGAGAGGCAGGGGAATGGCTACACCTTC. Encoded protein: CASSERQGNGYTF.

This chain joins TRBV23-1 and TRBJ2-2; 8 bases align to TRBD1. TRBV23-1 is known as an ORF, though its function is uncertain. This CDR3 contains 15 residues. V was pared by 4 bases and J by 5 bases, with 6 bases of the junction left unmatched. The DNA for the CDR3 is TGCGCCAGCAGTCTCGGACAGGGACGAACCGGGGAGCTGTTTTTT. Translating it yields CASSLGQGRTGELFF.

The chain joins TRBV27 to TRBJ1-5; D is ambiguous. In germline, CDR1 is MNHEY, CDR2 SMNVEV (reference sequence). Trimming took off 5 bases at V and 0 bases at J, with 8 bases between the two ends. The CDR3 runs to 14 residues. The CDR3 loop is CASSPIRSNQPQHF. Here the CDR3 DNA reads TGTGCCAGCAGTCCTATACGTAGCAATCAGCCCCAGCATTTT.

The chain carries TRBV21-1 and TRBJ1-3; TRBD1, the table's D call, was not compared with the DNA. TRBV21-1 is deemed a pseudogene. CDR3 size: 17 residues. CDR3 DNA: TGTGCCAGCAGCCCGGGGGGACAGGCCTCCGATAGAAACACCATATATTTT. Translation: CASSPGGQASDRNTIYF.

V gene TRBV4-1 combines with J gene TRBJ1-1; no clear D. V gave up 0 bases and J gave up 8 bases, with 19 bases separating them. The CDR3 is made up of 16 amino acids. Per germline, CDR1 MGHRA and CDR2 YSYEKL. The CDR3 DNA reads as TGCGCCAGCAGCCAAGATTCAGACCCAGGATGGGCGGAAGCTTTCTTT. Translating gives CASSQDSDPGWAEAFF.

This clone was picked up one time. The CDR3 nucleotides read TGTGCCAGCAGTCGACAGGGCGGCAATCAGCCCCAGCATTTT. Amino acids: CASSRQGGNQPQHF. The chain combines TRBV27 with TRBJ1-5; 7 nucleotides match TRBD1. The germline CDR1 and CDR2 sequences are MNHEY and SMNVEV (reference sequence). V was clipped by 5 bases and J by 2 bases; unmatched bases: 3. CDR3 length: 14 amino acids.

The rearrangement links TRBV18 to TRBJ2-7; 12 bases line up with TRBD2. From germline, CDR1 is KGHSH and CDR2 LQKENI. Trimming took 3 bases from V and 6 from J; bases not matched to a gene: 6. This CDR3 has 15 residues. The CDR3 sequence: CASSPLAGGKSEQYF. CDR3 in DNA: TGTGCCAGCTCACCCCTAGCGGGGGGGAAAAGCGAGCAGTACTTC.

The rearrangement links TRBV19 to TRBJ1-1, with 9 bases matching TRBD1. The CDR3 runs to 15 residues. From germline, CDR1 is LNHDA and CDR2 SQIVND (reference sequence). V lost 5 bases and J lost 0; bases outside the gene matches: 4. DNA for the CDR3: TGTGCCAGTAGTCTGGGACAGGGCATGAACACTGAAGCTTTCTTT. Translating it yields CASSLGQGMNTEAFF.

This clone was counted a few times. The chain combines TRBV13 with TRBJ1-2; D is ambiguous. Germline CDR1 is PRHDT and CDR2 is FYEKMQ (reference sequence). The CDR3 totals 15 residues. The V end lost 3 bases, the J end lost 7 bases, and 18 bases lay between the germline ends. Written as DNA, the CDR3 is TGTGCCAGCAGCTTGGCTCGGGCGGGGAATCGTGGCTACACCTTC. This encodes CASSLARAGNRGYTF.

The V call is TRBV7-2, the J call TRBJ1-2; perhaps TRBD1 as D (6 bases). V shed 0 bases and J shed 6 bases, with 11 bases lying between them. This CDR3 comprises 14 residues. Germline CDR1 and CDR2: SGHTA and FQGNSA. For the CDR3, the DNA is TGTGCCAGCAGCTTAGCCCAGGGGACGAATGGCTACACCTTC. Amino acids: CASSLAQGTNGYTF.

The gene calls are TRBV3-1 (or the pseudogene TRBV3-2) and TRBJ1-1, with D unclear. Germline assignment: CDR1 LGHDT and CDR2 YNNKEL (reference sequence). The CDR3 has 15 amino acids. Trimming removed 5 bases at V and 1 base at J, with 14 bases between. The DNA for the CDR3 is TGTGCCAGCAGCGGAAGGCCAGGTACGAACACTGAAGCTTTCTTT. This encodes CASSGRPGTNTEAFF.

The V call is TRBV4-1, the J call TRBJ2-3; 12 positions match TRBD2. V lost 2 bases to trimming and J lost 3 bases; unmatched junction nucleotides: 6. Germline V gene sequence: CDR1 MGHRA, CDR2 YSYEKL. The CDR3 is made up of 17 amino acids. The CDR3 region has the DNA TGCGCCAGCAGCCAAATGCTAGCGGGGGGGCTTACAGATACGCAGTATTTT. Its translation: CASSQMLAGGLTDTQYF.

The gene calls are TRBV5-4 and TRBJ2-1; no reliable D call. With 1 base removed from V and 9 bases from J, the gap between germline ends came to 11 bases. The CDR3 covers 13 residues. CDR1 SGHNT and CDR2 YYREEE come from the germline V gene (reference sequence). The CDR3 here is CASSLSRVTEQFF. The CDR3 nucleotides are TGTGCCAGCAGCTTGTCCCGAGTAACTGAGCAGTTCTTC.

This chain links TRBV7-8 with TRBJ1-4; TRBD1 matches 8 bases. This CDR3 region has 15 residues. Losses at the gene ends were 5 bases for V and 6 bases for J; bases not matched to a gene: 8. Germline CDR1 and CDR2: SGHVS and FQNEAQ. The CDR3 is CASSQRQGKDEKLFF. CDR3 sequence (DNA): TGTGCCAGCAGCCAAAGACAGGGGAAAGATGAAAAACTGTTTTTT.

The J gene is TRBJ2-6, the V gene TRBV7-9; tentative D call: TRBD1 (6 bases). CDR1 SEHNR and CDR2 FQNEAQ come from the germline V gene (reference sequence). The CDR3 extends over 18 amino acids. Trimming removed 5 bases from V and 0 bases from J, with 17 bases in between. The CDR3 DNA reads TGTGCCAGCAGCGAAAATCGACAGGTCGCCTCTGGGGCCAACGTCCTGACTTTC. As protein: CASSENRQVASGANVLTF.

The V call is TRBV29-1, the J call TRBJ1-1, with D hard to call. Germline assignment: CDR1 SQVTM and CDR2 ANQGSEA. The CDR3 has 12 residues. Trimming cost V 4 bases and J 0 bases, with 6 bases left between them. CDR3 in DNA: TGCAGCGTTGTGCAGATGAACACTGAAGCTTTCTTT. Translation: CSVVQMNTEAFF.

The rearrangement joins TRBV29-1 to TRBJ2-1; D is undetermined. V was shortened by 4 bases and J by 6 bases, with 4 bases between the two germline ends. The V gene's germline CDR1 is SQVTM and CDR2 ANQGSEA. The CDR3 extends over 10 amino acids. Written as DNA, the CDR3 is TGCAGCGTTGCCCTCAATGAGCAGTTCTTC. It specifies CSVALNEQFF.